A single sample gave rise to the 12 T cell receptor beta chains below, sequenced in a study of blood T cells in healthy people across ages (dated by TCRdb to between 2015 and 2017). The library was prepared using 5' RACE. The run used an Illumina HiSeq 2500. A second roughly 6 to 12 cycle PCR used a sample-barcoded 5' primer and a J-beta primer mix. TCRdb redid the processing of the public reads, applying fastp at Q25 and MiXCR, and retained in-frame beta chains. One record per CDR3 amino acid sequence lists the most common genes and DNA. The sample table shows around 850,000 distinct CDR3 sequences, and around 34% are seen once. The ten largest clones capture 10% to 15% of the sample. Source material: blood. These receptors all stem from a man aged 18 to 30 in good health.

In this sample, this clonotype turned up once. This rearrangement joins TRBV20-1 to TRBJ1-2, with D possibly matching TRBD1 (6 bases). In germline, CDR1 is DFQATT, CDR2 SNEGSKA (reference sequence). V was clipped by 2 bases and J by 3 bases, with 13 bases between them. The CDR3 runs 14 residues. As DNA, the CDR3 is TGCAGTGCTAGACCGGACAGTCGGGACTATGGCTACACCTTC. Protein: CSARPDSRDYGYTF.

This clonotype was seen more than once but under ten times. This chain joins TRBV7-2 and TRBJ2-3; a possible D gene is TRBD1 (6 bases). The germline V gene encodes CDR1 SGHTA and CDR2 FQGNSA. V dropped 6 bases and J dropped 2 bases, with 12 bases sitting between them. The length of the CDR3 is 14 residues. This CDR3 is CASRSDSTTDTQYF. In DNA, the CDR3 is TGTGCCAGCAGGTCGGACAGTACCACAGATACGCAGTATTTT. The whole variable domain, filled in from reference TRBV7-2 and TRBJ2-3, reads GAGVSQSPSNKVTEKGKDVELRCDPISGHTALYWYRQSLGQGLEFLIYFQGNSAPDKSGLPSDRFSAERTGGSVSTLTIQRTQQEDSAVYLCASRSDSTTDTQYFGPGTRLTVL.

This clonotype was detected only a few times. The V gene is TRBV4-1, the J gene TRBJ2-1, with TRBD2 identical over 9 bases. V lost 1 base to trimming and J lost 0 bases; unmatched junction nucleotides: 4. The CDR3 runs 17 residues. Germline V gene lookup returns CDR1 MGHRA and CDR2 YSYEKL. CDR3 loop: CASSQAHSGGSYNEQFF. Here the CDR3 DNA reads TGCGCCAGCAGCCAAGCACATAGCGGGGGCTCCTACAATGAGCAGTTCTTC.

There are a few counts of this clonotype. The genes are TRBV10-3 and TRBJ2-1, with D maybe TRBD1 (6 bases). V lost 2 bases to trimming and J lost 7 bases, with 9 bases between them. The germline V gene has CDR1 ENHRY and CDR2 SYGVKD. This CDR3 comprises 13 residues. For the CDR3, the DNA is TGTGCCATCAGTGAGACAGGGACGAATGAGCAGTTCTTC. Encoded protein: CAISETGTNEQFF.

This sequence joins TRBV6-6 and TRBJ2-6; tentatively, D is TRBD1 or TRBD2 (5 bases each). Per germline, CDR1 MNHNY and CDR2 SVGAGI (reference sequence). This CDR3 is 16 amino acids long. V was cut by 3 bases and J by 1 base, with 10 bases left in between. CDR3 amino acids: CASSYPGSSGANVLTF. CDR3 DNA sequence: TGTGCCAGCAGTTATCCAGGGAGTTCTGGGGCCAACGTCCTGACTTTC.

This chain connects TRBV7-9 to TRBJ2-6; D perhaps matches TRBD1 (5 bases). The CDR3 runs to 15 residues. V dropped 2 bases and J dropped 2 bases, with 7 bases sitting between them. Germline V lookup: CDR1 SEHNR, CDR2 FQNEAQ (reference sequence). The CDR3 here is CASSLQGPGANVLTF. The CDR3 DNA reads as TGTGCCAGCAGCTTACAGGGCCCTGGGGCCAACGTCCTGACTTTC.

The CDR3 region has the DNA TGCAGTGCTAGCCAACGTGCCCTGAACACTGAAGCTTTCTTT. Its protein product is CSASQRALNTEAFF. J is TRBJ1-1 and V is TRBV20-1; D remains ambiguous. V was cut by 3 bases and J by 0 bases, with 11 bases left in between. This CDR3 is 14 amino acids long. Germline V gene lookup returns CDR1 DFQATT and CDR2 SNEGSKA (reference sequence).

This clonotype showed up just a few times. This rearrangement joins TRBV5-1 to TRBJ1-4; D is unclear. The V gene's germline CDR1 is SGHRS and CDR2 YFSETQ. The V end lost 4 bases, the J end lost 0 bases, and 13 bases lay between the germline ends. The CDR3 is made up of 16 amino acids. In DNA, the CDR3 is TGCGCCAGCAGCCCTCCGGACGGGGCAACTAATGAAAAACTGTTTTTT. Its translation: CASSPPDGATNEKLFF.

This chain links TRBV11-2 with TRBJ2-3; TRBD2 agrees at 8 bases. The germline V gene encodes CDR1 SGHAT and CDR2 FQNNGV. CDR3 length: 20 amino acids. V gave up 3 bases and J gave up 0 bases; unmatched junction bases: 17. CDR3 sequence: CASSLVPSGPEFTSTDTQYF. CDR3 coding DNA: TGTGCCAGCAGCTTGGTTCCTAGCGGGCCCGAGTTCACTAGCACAGATACGCAGTATTTT. Full variable domain (rest looked up from reference TRBV11-2 and TRBJ2-3): EAGVAQSPRYKIIEKRQSVAFWCNPISGHATLYWYQQILGQGPKLLIQFQNNGVVDDSQLPKDRFSAERLKGVDSTLKIQPAKLEDSAVYLCASSLVPSGPEFTSTDTQYFGPGTRLTVL.

This clonotype was picked up a small number of times. The rearrangement links TRBV6-1 to TRBJ1-4; the match to TRBD1 covers 10 bases. Germline loops: CDR1 MNHNS, CDR2 SASEGT. CDR3 length equals 15 residues. With V trimmed by 3 bases and J by 7 bases, 5 bases remained unmatched. In nucleotides, the CDR3 is TGTGCCAGCAGTGATTCGACAGGGGGCCTTGAAAAACTGTTTTTT. It translates to CASSDSTGGLEKLFF.

The rearrangement uses TRBV6-6 and TRBJ2-5; 10 bases map to TRBD2. J was trimmed by 5 bases and V by 4 bases; bases with no gene match: 10. The CDR3 is 16 amino acids. CDR1 and CDR2 from the germline V gene are MNHNY and SVGAGI (reference sequence). The CDR3 region is CASSFPTSGREETQYF. The CDR3 DNA sequence: TGTGCCAGCAGTTTTCCGACTAGCGGGCGGGAGGAGACCCAGTACTTC.

As concerns this clonotype: A read error may explain this, as a much larger clone is one base away. The rearrangement uses TRBV3-1 and TRBJ2-5, with unresolved D. The CDR3 runs to 13 residues. Germline CDR1 LGHDT, CDR2 YNNKEL (reference sequence). The CDR3 loop reads CASSQGTSEIQYF. The CDR3 nucleotides are TGTGCCAGCAGCCAAGGGACGTCTGAGATCCAGTACTTC.